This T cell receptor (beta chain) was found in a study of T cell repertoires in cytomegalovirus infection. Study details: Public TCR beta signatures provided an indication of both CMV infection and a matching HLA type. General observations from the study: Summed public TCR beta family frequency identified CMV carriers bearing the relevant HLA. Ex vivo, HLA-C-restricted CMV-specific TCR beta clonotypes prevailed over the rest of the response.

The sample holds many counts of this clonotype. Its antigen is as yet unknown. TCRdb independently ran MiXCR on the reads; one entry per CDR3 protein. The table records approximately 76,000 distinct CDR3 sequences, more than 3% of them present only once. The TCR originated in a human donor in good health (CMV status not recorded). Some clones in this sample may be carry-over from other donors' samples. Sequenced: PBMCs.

CDR3 sequence reads: CASNLQGDNSPLHF. The CDR3 DNA sequence: TGTGCCAGCAATCTACAGGGGGATAATTCACCCCTCCACTTT. The chain couples TRBV6-6 to TRBJ1-6; 8 positions agree with TRBD1. Looked up from germline, CDR1 is MNHNY and CDR2 is SVGAGI (reference sequence). The ends lost 7 bases at V and 5 bases at J; junction bases unmatched: 4. CDR3 size: 14 residues.